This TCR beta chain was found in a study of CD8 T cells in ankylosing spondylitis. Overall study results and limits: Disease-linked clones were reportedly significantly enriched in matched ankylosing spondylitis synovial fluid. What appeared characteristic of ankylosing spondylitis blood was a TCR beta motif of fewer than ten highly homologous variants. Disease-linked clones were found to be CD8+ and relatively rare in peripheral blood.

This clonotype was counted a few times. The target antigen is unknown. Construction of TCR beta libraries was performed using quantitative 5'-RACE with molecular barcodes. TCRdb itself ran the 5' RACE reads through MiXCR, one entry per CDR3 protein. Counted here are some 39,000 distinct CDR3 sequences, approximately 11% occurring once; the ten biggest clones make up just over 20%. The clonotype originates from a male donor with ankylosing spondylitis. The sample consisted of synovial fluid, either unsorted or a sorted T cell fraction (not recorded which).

CDR3 sequence reads: CSAPAGGGNTIYF. The DNA of the CDR3 is TGCAGTGCCCCCGCAGGGGGCGGAAACACCATATATTTT. The rearrangement joins TRBV20-1 to TRBJ1-3, with TRBD1 matching 8 bases. V shed 6 bases, J shed 4 bases, and the junction held 5 bases outside the gene matches. Germline CDR1 DFQATT, CDR2 SNEGSKA (reference sequence). The CDR3 is made up of 13 amino acids.